This T cell receptor (beta chain) was obtained from a study of monozygotic twins with inflammatory bowel disease. Study findings and constraints: Compared with healthy twins, IBD patients shared fewer clonotypes with others, especially with disease activity. Repertoire likeness was no different across concordant and discordant twins, perhaps owing to restricted power. Patient repertoires may carry noise from differing immunosuppressive treatments.

Points on this clonotype: Its antigen is as yet unknown.

Germline CDR1 reads SQVTM; CDR2 reads ANQGSEA. The CDR3 loop spans 11 amino acids. Blood, roughly 2.7 ml, was drawn per donor. From its re-call of the 5' RACE reads, TCRdb lists each CDR3 protein once, without DNA. The sample is made up of about 160,000 distinct CDR3 sequences, and the top ten hold roughly 3% of it. This rearrangement joins TRBV29-1 to TRBJ2-3. The TCR was taken from a human donor with ulcerative colitis or Crohn's disease, or a healthy co-twin of an affected twin (not recorded which). The sequencing input was blood. The CDR3 is CSVESIDTQYF.